This T cell receptor (beta chain) was captured by sequencing in a study of early T cells in non-severe SARS-CoV-2 infection. At the level of the study: RNA in bulk from unsorted whole blood was sequenced, and chains were unpaired. Study-level results: The VDJdb matching leaned toward anti-spike CD8 responses and overlooked private and CD4 specificities.

Unique molecular identifiers were attached to individual cDNA molecules. Via MiXCR, TCRdb re-called the 5' RACE reads, giving one row per CDR3 protein. The sample has tens of thousands of distinct CDR3 sequences; around 14% are singletons. A word on this clonotype: Antigen specificity is unknown.

Germline CDR1 and CDR2: MGHRA and YSYEKL. V gave up 1 base and J gave up 4 bases; unmatched junction bases: 6. CDR3 length equals 16 residues. The genes are TRBV4-1 and TRBJ2-7; 11 nucleotides align to TRBD1. The receptor was isolated from an adult who was a healthcare worker with PCR-confirmed SARS-CoV-2 infection or an uninfected control (not recorded which). The sequencing sample was made of whole blood. This CDR3 reads CASSQVAGTGGYEQYF. The CDR3 DNA follows: TGCGCCAGCAGCCAAGTAGCCGGGACAGGGGGTTACGAGCAGTACTTC.